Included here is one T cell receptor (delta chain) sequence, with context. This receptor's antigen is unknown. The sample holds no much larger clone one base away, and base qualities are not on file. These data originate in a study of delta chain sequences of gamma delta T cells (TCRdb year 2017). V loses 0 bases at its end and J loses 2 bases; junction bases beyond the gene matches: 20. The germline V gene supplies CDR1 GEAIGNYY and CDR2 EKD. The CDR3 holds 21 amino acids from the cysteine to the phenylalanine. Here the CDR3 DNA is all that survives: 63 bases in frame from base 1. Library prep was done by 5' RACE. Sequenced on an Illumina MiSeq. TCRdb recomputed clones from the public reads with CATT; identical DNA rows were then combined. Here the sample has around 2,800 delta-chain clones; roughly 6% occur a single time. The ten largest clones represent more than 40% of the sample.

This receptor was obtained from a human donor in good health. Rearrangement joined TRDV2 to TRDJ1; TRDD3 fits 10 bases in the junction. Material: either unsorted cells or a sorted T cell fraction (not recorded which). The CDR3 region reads CACDTVKGGYAEERLTDKLIF. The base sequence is TGTGCCTGTGACACCGTGAAAGGGGGATACGCAGAGGAGAGGTTGACCGATAAACTCATCTTT.